This T cell receptor (beta chain) appears in the sequencing data of a study of blood T cell repertoires in COVID-19. The overall study: T cells, B-cell-depleted T cells, or PBMCs provided the cDNA or gDNA that served as material.

CDR3 length equals 16 residues. V lost 4 bases to trimming and J lost 0 bases, with 15 bases between them. CDR1 is MNHNY, CDR2 SVGAGI, per germline (reference sequence). The assay was immunoSEQ multiplex PCR, and TCRdb's table has in-frame clones only and misses some. The sample has around 20,000 clones, 87% seen once; the top ten hold approximately 12%. The chain has TRBV6-6 and TRBJ1-1, with TRBD1 as a possible D gene (6 bases). The receptor was isolated from a human donor in a cohort sampled during active COVID-19. What was sequenced was peripheral blood. The CDR3 DNA follows: TGTGCCAGCAGTTCCCCGGGGGGGGCTTTGAACACTGAAGCTTTCTTT. Its translation: CASSSPGGALNTEAFF.